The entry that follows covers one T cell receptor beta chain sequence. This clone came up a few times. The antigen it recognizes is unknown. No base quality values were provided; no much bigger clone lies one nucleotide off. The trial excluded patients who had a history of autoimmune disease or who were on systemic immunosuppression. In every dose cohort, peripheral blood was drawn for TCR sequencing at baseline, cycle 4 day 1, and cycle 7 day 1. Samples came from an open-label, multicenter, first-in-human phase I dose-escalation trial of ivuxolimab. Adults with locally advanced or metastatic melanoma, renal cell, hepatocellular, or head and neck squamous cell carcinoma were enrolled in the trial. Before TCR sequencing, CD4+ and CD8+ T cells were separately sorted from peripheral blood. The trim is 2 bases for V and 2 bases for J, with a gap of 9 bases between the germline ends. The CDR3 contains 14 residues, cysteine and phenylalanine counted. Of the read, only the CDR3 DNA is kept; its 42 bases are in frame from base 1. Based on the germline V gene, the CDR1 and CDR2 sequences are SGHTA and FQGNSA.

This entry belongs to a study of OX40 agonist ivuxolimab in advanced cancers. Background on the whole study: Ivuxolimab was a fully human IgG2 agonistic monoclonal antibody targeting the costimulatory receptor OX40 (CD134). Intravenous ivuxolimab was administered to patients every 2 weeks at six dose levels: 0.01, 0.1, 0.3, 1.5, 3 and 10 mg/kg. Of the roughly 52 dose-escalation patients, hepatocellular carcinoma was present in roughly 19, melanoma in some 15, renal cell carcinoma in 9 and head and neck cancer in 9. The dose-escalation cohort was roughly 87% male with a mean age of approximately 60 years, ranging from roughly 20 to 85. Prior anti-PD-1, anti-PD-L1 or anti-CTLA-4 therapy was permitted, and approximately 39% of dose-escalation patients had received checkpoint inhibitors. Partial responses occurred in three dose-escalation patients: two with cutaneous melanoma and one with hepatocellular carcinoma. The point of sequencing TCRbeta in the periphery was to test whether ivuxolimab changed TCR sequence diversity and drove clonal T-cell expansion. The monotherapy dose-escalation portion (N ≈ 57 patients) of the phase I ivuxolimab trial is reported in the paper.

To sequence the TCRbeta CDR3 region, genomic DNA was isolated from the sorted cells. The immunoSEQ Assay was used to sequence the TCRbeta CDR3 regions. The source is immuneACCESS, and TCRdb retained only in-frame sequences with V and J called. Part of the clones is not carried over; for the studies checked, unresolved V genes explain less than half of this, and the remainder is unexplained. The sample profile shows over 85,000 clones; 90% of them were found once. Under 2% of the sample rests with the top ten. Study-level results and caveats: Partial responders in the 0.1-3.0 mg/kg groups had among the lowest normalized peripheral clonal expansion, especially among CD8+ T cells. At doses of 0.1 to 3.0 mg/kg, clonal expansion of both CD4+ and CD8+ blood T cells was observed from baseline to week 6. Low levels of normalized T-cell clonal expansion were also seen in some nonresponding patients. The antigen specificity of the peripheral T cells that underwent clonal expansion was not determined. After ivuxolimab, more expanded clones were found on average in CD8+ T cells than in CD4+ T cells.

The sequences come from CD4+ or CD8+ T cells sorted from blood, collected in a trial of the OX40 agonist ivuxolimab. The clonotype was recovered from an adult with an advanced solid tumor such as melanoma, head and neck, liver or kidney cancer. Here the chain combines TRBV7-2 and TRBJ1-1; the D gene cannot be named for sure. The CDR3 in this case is CASSLWAANTEAFF. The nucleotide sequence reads TGTGCCAGCAGCTTATGGGCAGCTAACACTGAAGCTTTCTTT.